What follows is one T cell receptor (beta chain) and its context. The antigen is not known. This entry is derived from a study of PD-1 blockade in classical Hodgkin lymphoma. Study at large: It was nivolumab at 3 mg/kg, given intravenously every 2 weeks, that patients received.

Repertoires were generated with immunoSEQ multiplex PCR, while TCRdb's copy carries only in-frame clones and drops some. The table shows nearly 25,000 clones, with around 80% occurring only once. No patient escaped relapse after autologous stem cell transplantation, and brentuximab vedotin exposure varied. Study results and limitations: For complete responders, baseline diversity was comparable to that of newly diagnosed patients. According to reports, newly diagnosed patients had lower baseline TCR diversity than healthy donors, and relapsed/refractory patients had lower baseline TCR diversity still. Why the repertoires differ is still unclear, perhaps disease activity or prior therapy.

CDR1 is SGHDT and CDR2 is YYEEEE in the germline V gene. The CDR3 totals 12 residues. The V end lost 7 bases, the J end lost 1 base, and 9 bases lay between the germline ends. The chain carries TRBV5-6 and TRBJ2-7, with D tentatively TRBD2 (6 bases). This specimen was peripheral blood mononuclear cells (PBMCs), taken at baseline. The sequence was collected from a human donor with classical Hodgkin lymphoma. CDR3 region: CASGRGSYEQYF. The DNA of the CDR3 is TGTGCCAGCGGACGGGGGTCCTACGAGCAGTACTTC. Variable domain in full (rest from reference TRBV5-6 and TRBJ2-7): DAGVTQSPTHLIKTRGQQVTLRCSPKSGHDTVSWYQQALGQGPQFIFQYYEEEERQRGNFPDRFSGHQFPNYSSELNVNALLLGDSALYLCASGRGSYEQYFGPGTRLTVT.